The 27 T cell receptor beta chains presented below share a single source sample, sequenced in a study of blood T cells in healthy people across ages (dated by TCRdb to the mid-2010s). Receptors were amplified or captured by 5' RACE. The data were produced on an Illumina HiSeq 2500. A second roughly 6 to 12 cycle PCR used a sample-barcoded 5' primer and a J-beta primer mix. TCRdb redid the processing of the public reads, applying fastp at Q25 and MiXCR, and retained in-frame beta chains. Duplicate CDR3 protein sequences are folded into a single record with the most common DNA and genes. Present in this sample are 350,000 to 450,000 distinct CDR3 sequences, roughly half of which were seen just once. Around 50% of the sample comes from the top ten. Sequencing was done on a sample of blood. The receptors were sampled from a man between 60 and 75 years old in good health.

The chain joins TRBV20-1 to TRBJ2-3; possibly TRBD2 for D (5 bases). Trimming stripped 3 bases from V and 1 base from J, with 8 bases between. The CDR3 length is 13 residues. CDR1 is DFQATT, CDR2 SNEGSKA, per germline (reference sequence). Here the CDR3 reads CSARGSGTDTQYF. CDR3 in DNA: TGCAGTGCTAGGGGTAGCGGCACAGATACGCAGTATTTT.

This clonotype occurred a few times. The CDR3 nucleotides read TGTGCCAGCAGTAAGGGGGCGCGGGAGCAGTACTTC. Its protein is CASSKGAREQYF. This rearrangement joins TRBV6-2 or TRBV6-3 to TRBJ2-7; TRBD1 matches at 7 bases. Germline loops: CDR1 MNHEY, CDR2 SVGEGT. CDR3 length equals 12 residues. V lost 5 bases to trimming and J lost 7 bases; unmatched junction nucleotides: 5.

The sample holds a few counts of this clonotype. A read error may explain this, as a much larger clone is one base away. The rearrangement links TRBV6-6 to TRBJ2-1; unclear D gene. Germline V lookup: CDR1 MNHNY, CDR2 SVGAGI (reference sequence). The CDR3 is made up of 14 amino acids. Trimming cost V 2 bases and J 8 bases, with 13 bases left between them. The CDR3 region has the DNA TGTGCCAGCAGTTACGCTCGGTTTGCCCATGAGCAGTTCTTC. It is translated as CASSYARFAHEQFF.

The rearrangement links TRBV18 to TRBJ2-5, with D hard to call. Germline assignment: CDR1 KGHSH and CDR2 LQKENI. V gave up 4 bases and J gave up 1 base, with 7 bases separating them. This CDR3 is 13 amino acids long. CDR3 nucleotides: TGTGCCAGCTCACTTGACGGCCAAGAGACCCAGTACTTC. It encodes CASSLDGQETQYF.

V and J are TRBV11-3 and TRBJ1-2; 8 bases line up with TRBD1. Trimming cost V 3 bases and J 7 bases; bases outside gene matches: 19. The germline gives CDR1 SGHNT, CDR2 YENEEA. The CDR3 spans 18 residues. CDR3 sequence reads: CASSFIGGGQGPSCGYTF. Written as DNA, the CDR3 is TGTGCCAGCAGCTTTATCGGCGGAGGACAGGGCCCGAGTTGTGGCTACACCTTC.

This chain links TRBV7-3 with TRBJ2-1, with D perhaps being TRBD1 or TRBD2 (5 bases each). The CDR3 has 14 residues. Trimming shortened V by 2 bases and J by 6 bases, and 11 bases separated the two germline ends. CDR1 is SGHTA, CDR2 FQGTGA, per germline. CDR3 bases: TGTGCCAGCAGCTTAGGTGGGACCAGCAATGAGCAGTTCTTC. Translation: CASSLGGTSNEQFF.

The V call is TRBV7-2, the J call TRBJ2-7, with a weak D call TRBD2 (6 bases). The V and J ends lost 0 bases and 0 bases respectively, with 9 bases between them. Germline lookup yields CDR1 SGHTA and CDR2 FQGNSA. The length of the CDR3 is 15 residues. DNA for the CDR3: TGTGCCAGCAGCTTAGCTCGGGACTTCTCCTACGAGCAGTACTTC. Protein: CASSLARDFSYEQYF.

CDR3 region: CASSQKSWTSGSTDTQYF. CDR3 sequence (DNA): TGCGCCAGCAGCCAAAAGTCCTGGACTAGCGGAAGCACAGATACGCAGTATTTT. This rearrangement joins TRBV4-3 to TRBJ2-3; TRBD2 agrees at 10 bases. The CDR3 has 18 residues. After removal of 2 bases from V and 0 bases from J, the junction contained 8 bases not matched to a gene. Germline CDR1 LGHNA, CDR2 YSLEER.

In its sample, this clonotype was seen a few times. This sequence joins TRBV28 and TRBJ2-5, with 8 bases that match TRBD2. The germline V gene has CDR1 MDHEN and CDR2 SYDVKM. The CDR3 runs 16 residues. V was pared by 1 base and J by 1 base, with 5 bases of the junction left unmatched. CDR3 DNA: TGTGCCAGCAGTTTATTCCAAACTAGCGGCCAAGAGACCCAGTACTTC. Its protein is CASSLFQTSGQETQYF.

The gene calls are TRBV7-2 and TRBJ2-1; the D is unclear. Deletions cut 6 bases from V and 7 bases from J, with 19 bases between. The CDR3 runs to 15 residues. The germline CDR1 and CDR2 sequences are SGHTA and FQGNSA. DNA of the CDR3: TGTGCCAGCAGGGTACCGGGCTCCGAGGCAAATGAGCAGTTCTTC. Its translation: CASRVPGSEANEQFF. The whole variable domain, filled in from reference TRBV7-2 and TRBJ2-1, reads GAGVSQSPSNKVTEKGKDVELRCDPISGHTALYWYRQSLGQGLEFLIYFQGNSAPDKSGLPSDRFSAERTGGSVSTLTIQRTQQEDSAVYLCASRVPGSEANEQFFGPGTRLTVL.

For this clonotype: Mismatch with germline at one junction end may stem from a read error. The V gene is TRBV6-5, the J gene TRBJ2-5; the D gene is possibly TRBD2 (7 bases). The CDR3 has 14 amino acids. Germline CDR1 and CDR2: MNHEY and SVGAGI. The DNA of the CDR3 is TGTGCCAGCGGTTACGGGGGGCACCAAGAGACCCAGTACTTC. Protein sequence: CASGYGGHQETQYF.

The V and J genes are TRBV18 and TRBJ2-3; D is uncertain. The CDR3 has 12 amino acids. Germline-derived CDR1 and CDR2 are KGHSH and LQKENI. V shed 5 bases and J shed 5 bases, with 8 bases lying between them. CDR3 in DNA: TGTGCCAGCTCAACCGAGAAAGATACGCAGTATTTT. The encoded protein is CASSTEKDTQYF.

This clonotype occurred a few times. This chain joins TRBV12-3 or TRBV12-4 and TRBJ2-1; tentatively, D is TRBD2 (6 bases). V was shortened by 3 bases and J by 2 bases, with 14 bases between the two germline ends. This CDR3 has 16 residues. The CDR3 sequence is CASSLRRGGAYNEQFF. CDR3 DNA: TGTGCCAGCAGTTTGAGGCGGGGAGGTGCCTACAATGAGCAGTTCTTC.

Only one count was recorded for this clonotype. Written as DNA, the CDR3 is TGTGCCAGCAGCCAAGGGTCATACCAAGAGACCCAGTACTTC. Translation: CASSQGSYQETQYF. The chain has TRBV3-1 and TRBJ2-5; unclear D gene. Trimming cost V 1 base and J 0 bases, with 6 bases left between them. CDR3 size: 14 residues. Germline assignment: CDR1 LGHDT and CDR2 YNNKEL (reference sequence).

This clonotype was counted ten times or more. The junction and the germline gene differ at one end; a read error may be behind it. The J gene is TRBJ2-2, the V gene TRBV29-1; unclear D gene. The CDR3 covers 13 residues. CDR1 and CDR2 (germline): SQVTM, ANQGSEA. In DNA, the CDR3 is TGCAGCGTTGAAGGCCGGAACTCCGGGGAGCTGTTTTTT. Translating gives CSVEGRNSGELFF.

This clonotype was seen once. The DNA for the CDR3 is TGTGCCAGCAGCTTAGCGATCGGGAGGTACAATGAGCAGTACTTC. Protein: CASSLAIGRYNEQYF. V is TRBV7-6 and J is TRBJ2-4, with 7 positions matching TRBD2. V lost 0 bases, J lost 13 bases, and 12 bases stayed unmatched. Germline CDR1 reads SGHVS; CDR2 reads FNYEAQ. The CDR3 consists of 15 residues.

This chain connects TRBV5-1 to TRBJ2-5; the D gene could be TRBD1 or TRBD2 (5 bases each). CDR3 length: 16 residues. Trimming took off 4 bases at V and 5 bases at J, with 21 bases between the two ends. The germline V gene encodes CDR1 SGHRS and CDR2 YFSETQ. CDR3 nucleotides: TGCGCCAGCAGCCAATCGGGGCGGGTGGGCCTTGAGACCCAGTACTTC. Protein sequence: CASSQSGRVGLETQYF.

The rearrangement uses TRBV20-1 and TRBJ2-5; TRBD1 is a possible D gene (5 bases). The CDR3 covers 10 residues. The V gene lost 6 bases and the J gene lost 5 bases, with 7 bases spanning the gap. Germline V gene sequence: CDR1 DFQATT, CDR2 SNEGSKA (reference sequence). CDR3 protein: CSAGPETQYF. In DNA, the CDR3 is TGCAGTGCGGGGCCTGAGACCCAGTACTTC.

In this sample, this clonotype turned up a few times. The CDR3 DNA reads TGCAGTGCTACTGGACAGGGTTTAAGTGAAAAACTGTTTTTT. Its protein is CSATGQGLSEKLFF. V gene TRBV20-1 combines with J gene TRBJ1-4; TRBD1 matches 8 bases. V lost 4 bases and J lost 7; bases outside the gene matches: 8. The germline V gene has CDR1 DFQATT and CDR2 SNEGSKA (reference sequence). The CDR3 sequence is 14 residues long.

This clonotype came up a few times. One end of the junction fails to match germline, which may point to a read error. This chain connects TRBV7-2 to TRBJ2-7; unclear D gene. From germline, CDR1 is SGHTA and CDR2 FQGNSA. The CDR3 length is 14 residues. The CDR3 protein is CASSREGTSYEQYF. For the CDR3, the DNA is TGTGCTAGCAGCCGAGAAGGTACCTCCTACGAGCAGTACTTC.

In its sample, this clonotype was seen many times. The V call is TRBV28, the J call TRBJ2-1; 9 bases are shared with TRBD2. This CDR3 is built from 14 residues. Germline V gene data show CDR1 as MDHEN and CDR2 as SYDVKM. Trimming cost V 6 bases and J 4 bases; bases outside gene matches: 4. Here the CDR3 reads CASSPSGTYNEQFF. CDR3 nucleotide sequence: TGTGCCAGCAGCCCTAGCGGGACGTACAATGAGCAGTTCTTC.

As regards this clonotype: One base away lies a much larger clone, so this may be a sequencing read error. The chain has TRBV10-3 and TRBJ2-5; D may be TRBD1 (6 bases). The end of the DNA aligns better with TRBJ2-7, so the J call may be wrong. Germline-derived CDR1 and CDR2 are ENHRY and SYGVKD. The CDR3 runs 12 residues. As DNA, the CDR3 is TGTGCCATCGGTGAAGCAGGGGTCGAGCAGTACTTC. Translating it yields CAIGEAGVEQYF.

This clonotype was observed at least ten times. The chain employs TRBV12-3 or TRBV12-4 and TRBJ1-2; 7 positions agree with TRBD1. J was trimmed by 8 bases and V by 3 bases; bases with no gene match: 3. This CDR3 has 12 residues. The CDR3: CASSLGQQGYTF. DNA of the CDR3: TGTGCCAGCAGTTTGGGACAGCAGGGCTACACCTTC.

The CDR3 DNA follows: TGTGCCAGCAGCCACAGGGCCTCTGGAAACACCATATATTTT. Translation gives CASSHRASGNTIYF. This chain links TRBV27 with TRBJ1-3; D possibly corresponds to TRBD1 (6 bases). V lost 6 bases and J lost 0, with 9 bases in between. This CDR3 region has 14 residues. Per the germline V gene, CDR1 is MNHEY and CDR2 is SMNVEV (reference sequence).

This chain links TRBV18 with TRBJ1-4; weak D call: TRBD1 (6 bases). This CDR3 has 14 residues. Trimming removed 3 bases from V and 8 bases from J, with 13 bases in between. CDR1 is KGHSH and CDR2 is LQKENI in the germline V gene. The CDR3, as DNA: TGTGCCAGCTCACCCGGCCAGGGGCGGGAAAAACTGTTTTTT. Its translation is CASSPGQGREKLFF.

This clonotype occurred many times. This rearrangement joins TRBV28 to TRBJ2-5; D may correspond to TRBD1 or TRBD2 (6 bases each). The V gene's germline CDR1 is MDHEN and CDR2 SYDVKM. The CDR3 sequence is 16 residues long. V lost 2 bases and J lost 2, with 15 bases in between. The CDR3 DNA follows: TGTGCCAGCAGTTTAGGAAGGGGGGCAAGGCAAGAGACCCAGTACTTC. Translation: CASSLGRGARQETQYF.

V gene TRBV6-5 combines with J gene TRBJ1-2, with 7 positions matching TRBD1. The V segment lost 5 bases and the J segment 2 bases; nucleotides outside the gene matches: 5. Germline values: CDR1 MNHEY, CDR2 SVGAGI. The CDR3 consists of 14 residues. CDR3 protein: CASSKGAINYGYTF. CDR3 DNA: TGTGCCAGCAGTAAGGGGGCCATCAACTATGGCTACACCTTC.